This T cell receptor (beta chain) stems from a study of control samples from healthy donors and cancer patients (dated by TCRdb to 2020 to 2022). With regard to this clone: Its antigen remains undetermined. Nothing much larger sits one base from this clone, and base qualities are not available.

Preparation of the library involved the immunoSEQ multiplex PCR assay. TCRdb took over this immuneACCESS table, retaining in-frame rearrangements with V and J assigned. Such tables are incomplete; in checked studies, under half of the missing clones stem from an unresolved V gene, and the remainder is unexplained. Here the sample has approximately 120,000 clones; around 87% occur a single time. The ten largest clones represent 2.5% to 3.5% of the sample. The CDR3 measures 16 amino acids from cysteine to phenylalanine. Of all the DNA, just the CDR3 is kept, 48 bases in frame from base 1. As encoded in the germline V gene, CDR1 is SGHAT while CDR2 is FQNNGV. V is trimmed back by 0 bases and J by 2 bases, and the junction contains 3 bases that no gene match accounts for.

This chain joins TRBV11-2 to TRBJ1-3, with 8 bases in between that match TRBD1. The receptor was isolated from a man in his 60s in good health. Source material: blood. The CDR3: CASSLDWTGPGNTIYF. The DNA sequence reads TGTGCCAGCAGCTTAGACTGGACAGGGCCTGGAAACACCATATATTTT.